A selection of T cell receptor beta chains follows, all from one sample in a study of identical twins. Via MiXCR, TCRdb re-called the 5' RACE reads, giving one row per CDR3 protein. The repertoire holds some 560,000 distinct CDR3 sequences, approximately 10% seen once, with roughly 3% in the top ten. This sample also belongs to another study, concerning yellow fever vaccine responses in identical twins.

The sequenced material came from PBMCs. These receptor sequences come from a woman under 30 in good health. The CDR3 runs from the conserved cysteine through the conserved F or W. Each record gives: J gene, V gene, D gene, clone size, CDR3 DNA, CDR3 protein. The D gene is left open where the match is weak. For some rows the clone size is stated as once, few or many, or as a class when expanded; others skip it.

>TRBJ2-7|TRBV12-3/TRBV12-4|NA|many
TGTGCCAGCGGGATAGGGGTTGCCTACGAGCAGTACTTC
CASGIGVAYEQYF
>TRBJ2-7|TRBV12-3/TRBV12-4|NA|few
TGTGCCAGCAGCCCGCCGGGGGATTTCGGGCAGTACTTC
CASSPPGDFGQYF
>TRBJ2-1|TRBV29-1|TRBD2|NA
TGCAGCGTTGAGATGGGGACTAGTATCAATGAGCAGTTCTTC
CSVEMGTSINEQFF
>TRBJ2-3|TRBV5-6|TRBD2|few
TGTGCCAGCAGCTTAACTAGCGGGGTGAGCACAGATACGCAGTATTTT
CASSLTSGVSTDTQYF
>TRBJ2-7|TRBV9|NA|few
TGTGCCAGCAGCGTAGCCGACGGACCTCTCGAGCAGTACTTC
CASSVADGPLEQYF
>TRBJ2-7|TRBV20-1|NA|NA
TGCAGTGCTAGAGATCTCCTTCATCCCACCGGGCCCTACTACGAGCAGTACTTC
CSARDLLHPTGPYYEQYF
>TRBJ2-1|TRBV20-1|NA|NA
TGCAGTGCCCACGGGGCCTACAATGAGCAGTTCTTC
CSAHGAYNEQFF
>TRBJ2-4|TRBV20-1|NA|NA
TGCTGTGCTAGAGATGGGATTAAGGAGGCCAAAAACATTCAGTACTTC
CCARDGIKEAKNIQYF
>TRBJ2-5|TRBV4-3|NA|NA
TGCGCCAGCAGCCCCTCGGAGGACTGGGAAGAGACCCAGTACTTC
CASSPSEDWEETQYF
>TRBJ2-3|TRBV3-1|TRBD2|NA
TGTGCCAGCAGCCAGCGGGGGGACATCCCAGATACGCAGTATTTT
CASSQRGDIPDTQYF
>TRBJ1-5|TRBV6-1|NA|few
TGTGCCAGCAGTCCTACAGGGAATAATCAGCCCCAGCATTTT
CASSPTGNNQPQHF
>TRBJ2-3|TRBV6-5|NA|NA
TGTGCCAGCAGTTCCGTTGAGGCCAGGGTGGGTCATACGCAGTATTTT
CASSSVEARVGHTQYF
>TRBJ2-2|TRBV2|NA|NA
TGTGCCAGCAAGGGGTCAGGGGGGAACACCGAGGAGCTGTTTTTT
CASKGSGGNTEELFF
>TRBJ2-5|TRBV5-6|NA|many
TGTGCCAGCGGAACGGGGGAGACCCAGTACTTC
CASGTGETQYF
>TRBJ2-3|TRBV11-2|TRBD2|few
TGTGCCAGCAGCTTAAAAGGCCCACTAGCGGGCACAGATACGCAGTATTTT
CASSLKGPLAGTDTQYF
>TRBJ2-1|TRBV20-1|TRBD2|few
TGCAGTGCGAAGCCCAAAGGACTAGCGGTTTACAATGAGCAGTTCTTC
CSAKPKGLAVYNEQFF
>TRBJ2-5|TRBV18|NA|few
TGTGCCAGCTCACCAGGGGGCGCGGAGACCCAGTACTTC
CASSPGGAETQYF
>TRBJ1-5|TRBV20-1|NA|few
TGCAGTGCTAGAGCCTACGTATCGGGTCAGCCCCAGCATTTT
CSARAYVSGQPQHF
>TRBJ2-7|TRBV18|TRBD1|few
TGTGCCAGCTCACAGGGGACAGTGAACTACGAGCAGTACTTC
CASSQGTVNYEQYF
>TRBJ2-5|TRBV5-1|NA|many
TGCGCCAGCAGCTTGGACGGGGCGGCGACCCAGTACTTC
CASSLDGAATQYF
>TRBJ2-3|TRBV5-1|TRBD1|many
TGCGCCAGCAGCCAGGGACAGGGGGCGCGGCAAACCACAGATACGCAGTATTTT
CASSQGQGARQTTDTQYF
>TRBJ1-1|TRBV23-1|NA|NA
TGCGCCAGCAGTCAACCCCCGCGGGAGAACACTGAAGCTTTCTTT
CASSQPPRENTEAFF
>TRBJ2-7|TRBV28|TRBD1|many
TGTGCCAGCAGTTTACAGGGGGCATTCTACGAGCAGTACTTC
CASSLQGAFYEQYF
>TRBJ1-2|TRBV3-1|NA|NA
TGTGCCAGCAGCCAAGATCCTGGAGGGTACAGCGGCTACACCTTC
CASSQDPGGYSGYTF
>TRBJ2-1|TRBV2|TRBD1|few
TGTGCCAGCAGGGAAGACAGGGGAGGTTTTGACAATGAGCAGTTCTTC
CASREDRGGFDNEQFF
>TRBJ2-1|TRBV11-2|TRBD1|NA
TGTGCCAGCAGCTGGGGACAGGGAAACTACAATGAGCAGTTCTTC
CASSWGQGNYNEQFF
>TRBJ2-7|TRBV28|NA|few
TGTGCCAGCAGCTCCAGGGGACCCCATACCTACGAGCAGTACTTC
CASSSRGPHTYEQYF
>TRBJ2-2|TRBV12-3/TRBV12-4|TRBD2|NA
TGTGCCAGCAGTCCCTCGGGGGGCGGGGAGCTGTTTTTT
CASSPSGGGELFF
>TRBJ2-6|TRBV10-3|NA|few
TGTGCCATCAGTGCTTCAGGGGGGACTGGGGCCAACGTCCTGACTTTC
CAISASGGTGANVLTF